This T cell receptor beta chain was sequenced for a study of T-cell memory formation after mild COVID-19. TCRdb independently ran MiXCR on the 5' RACE reads; one entry per CDR3 protein. The data contain over 300,000 distinct CDR3 sequences, approximately 22% of them singletons. The CDR3 totals 14 residues. Germline V gives CDR1 SQVTM, CDR2 ANQGSEA. The V gene end was trimmed by 4 bases and the J gene end by 5 bases; junction bases not matched to a gene: 9. Sequencing was carried out using PBMCs or a T cell subset sorted from them (not recorded which). The clonotype was recovered from a man in his late teens or twenties who had mild COVID-19 (a few samples of this study predate the infection). Cell type and time point are not known. The J gene is TRBJ2-3, the V gene TRBV29-1, with TRBD2 matching over 7 bases. The chain's CDR3 is CSVVYRAGLDTQYF. DNA of the CDR3: TGCAGCGTTGTTTATCGAGCGGGGTTAGATACGCAGTATTTT.